This T cell receptor (beta chain) is from a study of blood T cell repertoires in COVID-19. Study background: From the United States, Italy and Spain came samples of acute and convalescent COVID-19.

Study processing details: Cell counts per sample came from amplifying reference gene primers. Assay used: immunoSEQ multiplex PCR; TCRdb lists only in-frame clones, some missing. V and J calls and clone size follow that table, whereas D and trimming were derived from the DNA. The table records under 80,000 clones, more than 75% of them present only once. The germline CDR1 and CDR2 sequences are MDHEN and SYDVKM. V lost 5 bases and J 8 bases, leaving 15 bases between the germline ends. The CDR3 has 13 amino acids. Sequenced input: peripheral blood. This receptor was obtained from a human donor in a cohort sampled during active COVID-19. V is TRBV28 and J is TRBJ1-2, with D unresolved. CDR3 in amino acids: CASSLSPVWGYTF. In DNA form, the CDR3 reads TGTGCCAGCAGTCTGTCCCCAGTCTGGGGCTACACCTTC.